This TCR beta chain was recorded in a study of cytomegalovirus exposure and HLA in healthy donors. Study-level information: Genotyping showed around 80% of some 400 donors falling in the Caucasian-associated ancestry cluster.

This CDR3 region has 13 residues. Trimming shortened V by 6 bases and J by 0 bases, and 9 bases separated the two germline ends. Germline CDR1 MNHEY, CDR2 SVGAGI. The PCR contained 60 Vbeta and 13 Jbeta primers. Sequencing was performed with immunoSEQ multiplex PCR; in TCRdb, only in-frame clones are kept and a portion is missing. Here the sample spans approximately 150,000 clones, approximately 82% being singletons. Sequenced material: PBMCs. This sequence was found in a man between 18 and 29 years old in good health and CMV-seropositive. The J gene is TRBJ2-7, the V gene TRBV6-5; possible D gene TRBD1, 6 bases. DNA for the CDR3: TGTGCCAGCAGCCTACAGGGCTCCTACGAGCAGTACTTC. This sequence encodes CASSLQGSYEQYF.